This T cell receptor beta chain was observed in a study of T cells in Graves' hyperthyroidism and ophthalmopathy. Graves' hyperthyroidism showing no ophthalmopathy progression within 18 months was considered stable. Hyperthyroidism patients were newly diagnosed, had disease duration under 2 months, and were aged 18 to 65 years. Reasons for excluding patients were uncontrolled infection, other autoimmune disease, pregnancy or lactation. TCR beta CDR3 region amplification was performed from RNA transcripts. First-round RT-PCR of the TCR CDR3 relied on the HTBI primer set. TCRdb redid the calling of the multiplex PCR reads with MiXCR, one entry per CDR3 protein. The table includes about 350,000 distinct CDR3 sequences, 14% detected once. Points from the study as a whole: Most thyroid clonotypes expanded above 0.001 appeared in blood too.

The CDR3 is made up of 14 amino acids. Trimming removed 8 bases from V and 3 bases from J, with 14 bases in between. CDR1 MDHEN and CDR2 SYDVKM come from the germline V gene. This clonotype was seen repeatedly, ten times or more. Antigen unknown. The rearrangement joins TRBV28 to TRBJ2-1; maybe TRBD2 (5 bases). Material for sequencing was blood. The receptor was isolated from a woman in her thirties with Graves' hyperthyroidism. The CDR3 region has the DNA TGTGCCAGCGCCTCGGGGTTAAACTACAATGAGCAGTTCTTC. Its protein product is CASASGLNYNEQFF.